This is a list of T cell receptor beta chains from one sample in a study of identical twins. TCRdb called the 5' RACE reads again in MiXCR, with one record for every CDR3 protein. Of around 1.7 million distinct CDR3 sequences listed, more than 30% are singletons. The sample taken for sequencing was cord blood. The receptors come from a newborn girl in good health. The CDR3 runs from the conserved cysteine through the conserved F or W. The D gene is left open where the match is weak.

v_gene	d_gene	j_gene	CDR3aa
TRBV27	TRBD1	TRBJ1-2	CASSYSLGDRGLYGYTF
TRBV20-1	NA	TRBJ2-3	CSARGGLLRTDTQYF
TRBV24-1	NA	TRBJ1-5	CATSEADSDHQPQHF
TRBV27	NA	TRBJ1-2	CASGSLGYGYTF
TRBV24-1	NA	TRBJ1-6	CATSDPGTNSPLHF
TRBV24-1	TRBD1	TRBJ2-3	CATSGAGTGGSTDTQYF
TRBV11-1	TRBD2	TRBJ2-1	CASSLAASGGGNEQFF
TRBV20-1	NA	TRBJ2-7	CSASPRQADSYEQYF
TRBV3-1	TRBD1	TRBJ1-1	CASSQGTGADTEAFF
TRBV2	NA	TRBJ2-1	CATYGTSNEQFF
TRBV5-6	TRBD1	TRBJ2-4	CAGSLKLRQGNIQYF
TRBV4-1	NA	TRBJ2-1	CASSQGRLQGLVYNEQFF
TRBV29-1	TRBD2	TRBJ2-7	CSAVGGGLSYEQYF
TRBV25-1	NA	TRBJ2-4	CASSESGLAKNIQYF
TRBV4-1	NA	TRBJ2-7	CASSHTGPVEGNEQYF
TRBV20-1	TRBD2	TRBJ2-1	CRSRDYPYNEQFF
TRBV5-6	NA	TRBJ2-3	CASSFPRPRADTQYF
TRBV3-1	NA	TRBJ2-1	CASSQDIGDEQFF
TRBV20-1	NA	TRBJ2-4	CSARSLTAEAKNIQYF
TRBV27	NA	TRBJ1-5	CASSLFGQRGNQPQHF
TRBV20-1	TRBD2	TRBJ2-1	CSAHSGTSGSNEQFF
TRBV11-2	NA	TRBJ2-1	CASSSPIAGLNNEQFF
TRBV5-1	TRBD1	TRBJ2-5	CASSIRDRQETQYF
TRBV3-1	NA	TRBJ2-7	CASSQGRVGNEQYF
TRBV29-1	NA	TRBJ1-4	CSARERANEKLFF
TRBV10-3	TRBD1	TRBJ2-2	CAIRATGRNTGELFF
TRBV20-1	NA	TRBJ2-5	CSAREGYQETQYF
TRBV3-1	TRBD2	TRBJ2-1	CASSRVAGASNEQFF
TRBV27	NA	TRBJ1-2	CASSFDRSLYGYTF
TRBV28	TRBD1	TRBJ1-4	CASSPPGQGKEKLFF
TRBV6-5	TRBD1	TRBJ2-7	CASSLQGRKAYEQYF
TRBV21-1	NA	TRBJ2-7	CASSKIRDSRHIYEQYF
TRBV2	NA	TRBJ2-7	CASSRRDVTSYEQYF
TRBV12-5	TRBD1	TRBJ2-1	CASGDDRGSYNEQFF
TRBV29-1	NA	TRBJ2-4	CSVPDSYLIAKNIQYF
TRBV10-1	NA	TRBJ2-1	CASGKYNEQFF
TRBV5-1	NA	TRBJ2-3	CASSLAPASTDTQYF
TRBV6-5	TRBD2	TRBJ2-3	CASRELAGNTDTQYF
TRBV10-3	NA	TRBJ1-5	CAISDPQDLNQPQHF